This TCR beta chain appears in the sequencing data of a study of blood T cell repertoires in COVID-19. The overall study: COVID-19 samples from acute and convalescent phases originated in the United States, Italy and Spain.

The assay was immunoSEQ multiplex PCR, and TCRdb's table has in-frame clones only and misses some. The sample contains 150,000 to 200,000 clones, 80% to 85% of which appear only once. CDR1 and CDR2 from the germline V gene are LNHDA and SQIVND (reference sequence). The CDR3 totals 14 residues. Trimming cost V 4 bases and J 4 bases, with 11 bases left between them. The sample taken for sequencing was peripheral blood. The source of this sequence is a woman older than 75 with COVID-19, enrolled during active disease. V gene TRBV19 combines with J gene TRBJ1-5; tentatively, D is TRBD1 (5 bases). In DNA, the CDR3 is TGTGCCAGTAGTAGACAGTTGGGAAATCAGCCCCAGCATTTT. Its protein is CASSRQLGNQPQHF.